Shown below are 20 T cell receptor beta chains from a single sample sequenced in a study of OX40 agonist ivuxolimab in advanced cancers. The repertoire was sequenced with immunoSEQ multiplex PCR; TCRdb's copy has only in-frame clones and lacks some. The table has 78,000 or so clones, 86% seen once. The sequenced sample was CD4+ or CD8+ T cells sorted from blood, obtained in a trial of the OX40 agonist ivuxolimab. The origin of the receptors is an adult with an advanced solid tumor such as melanoma, head and neck, liver or kidney cancer.

In its sample, this clone was seen a few times. The chain carries TRBV5-4 and TRBJ2-1; TRBD2 matches at 8 bases. CDR1 is SGHNT and CDR2 is YYREEE in the germline V gene (reference sequence). The CDR3 extends over 17 amino acids. V shed 0 bases and J 4 bases; nucleotides not matched to a gene: 9. The DNA of the CDR3 is TGTGCCAGCAGCTTGGACCCGGGAGGGCCCCCGTACAATGAGCAGTTCTTC. Its translation is CASSLDPGGPPYNEQFF. Full variable domain (rest looked up from reference TRBV5-4 and TRBJ2-1): ETGVTQSPTHLIKTRGQQVTLRCSSQSGHNTVSWYQQALGQGPQFIFQYYREEENGRGNFPPRFSGLQFPNYSSELNVNALELDDSALYLCASSLDPGGPPYNEQFFGPGTRLTVL.

Only a few counts were recorded for this clone. The chain joins TRBV10-3 to TRBJ2-7; 7 nucleotides align to TRBD2. The germline gives CDR1 ENHRY, CDR2 SYGVKD. V dropped 4 bases and J dropped 4; count of bases not matched to a gene: 10. This CDR3 comprises 15 residues. The CDR3 DNA sequence: TGTGCCATCAGTGCCCGGGGCGGGGGAGCGTACGAGCAGTACTTC. This sequence encodes CAISARGGGAYEQYF.

This clone was observed a few times. The CDR3 reads CSVEGGHEQYF. CDR3 DNA: TGCAGCGTCGAGGGCGGGCACGAGCAGTACTTC. V and J are TRBV29-1 and TRBJ2-7; perhaps TRBD2 as D (5 bases). Germline assignment: CDR1 SQVTM and CDR2 ANQGSEA. This CDR3 has 11 residues. V lost 6 bases and J lost 5, with 11 bases in between.

V is TRBV14 and J is TRBJ2-7, with D tentatively TRBD1 (6 bases). Per germline, CDR1 SGHDN and CDR2 FVKESK. Trimming removed 1 base from V and 9 bases from J, with 13 bases in between. The CDR3 is 13 residues long. In DNA form, the CDR3 reads TGTGCCAGCAGCCAAGTGGGGACAAGAGGGCAGTACTTC. Its protein is CASSQVGTRGQYF.

This rearrangement joins TRBV28 to TRBJ2-2, with 9 bases matching TRBD1. Trimming removed 2 bases from V and 7 bases from J; junction bases left unmatched: 5. The CDR3 loop spans 15 amino acids. Germline-derived CDR1 and CDR2 are MDHEN and SYDVKM. CDR3 region: CASSLVGQGNGELFF. The CDR3, as DNA: TGTGCCAGCAGTTTAGTGGGACAGGGTAACGGGGAGCTGTTTTTT.

The chain recombines TRBV5-8 with TRBJ2-3; TRBD2 agrees at 8 bases. The CDR3 covers 17 residues. Germline CDR1 is SGHTS and CDR2 is YDEGEE. Trimming took 0 bases from V and 0 from J; bases not matched to a gene: 6. The CDR3 nucleotides are TGTGCCAGCAGCTTGGCCATAGCGGGGACTAGCACAGATACGCAGTATTTT. Amino acids: CASSLAIAGTSTDTQYF.

This rearrangement joins TRBV25-1 to TRBJ2-5; D is perhaps TRBD1 or TRBD2 (5 bases each). This CDR3 region has 13 residues. Germline CDR1 is MGHDK and CDR2 is SYGVNS. The ends were cut back, 2 bases at V and 12 bases at J, with 16 bases in the middle. The CDR3 DNA reads TGTGCCAGCAGTGAAGGGACCCACCGACCCGAGTACTTC. Encoded protein: CASSEGTHRPEYF. The full variable domain, with the rest looked up from reference TRBV25-1 and TRBJ2-5, is EADIYQTPRYLVIGTGKKITLECSQTMGHDKMYWYQQDPGMELHLIHYSYGVNSTEKGDLSSESTVSRIRTEHFPLTLESARPSHTSQYLCASSEGTHRPEYFGPGTRLLVL.

This chain uses TRBV7-3 with TRBJ2-2, with D perhaps TRBD2 (6 bases). Germline CDR1 reads SGHTA; CDR2 reads FQGTGA. Trimming pared 0 bases from V and 2 bases from J, leaving 13 bases between. The CDR3 loop spans 17 amino acids. The CDR3 sequence: CASSLTRAGTNTGELFF. The CDR3 nucleotides read TGTGCCAGCAGCTTAACGCGGGCGGGAACTAACACCGGGGAGCTGTTTTTT. Variable domain in full (rest from reference TRBV7-3 and TRBJ2-2): GAGVSQTPSNKVTEKGKYVELRCDPISGHTALYWYRQSLGQGPEFLIYFQGTGAADDSGLPNDRFFAVRPEGSVSTLKIQRTERGDSAVYLCASSLTRAGTNTGELFFGEGSRLTVL.

CDR3 DNA sequence: TGTGCCAGCAGTTACGCCGGAGGTAGGACCGGGGAGCTGTTTTTT. Encoded protein: CASSYAGGRTGELFF. The chain carries TRBV6-5 and TRBJ2-2; a possible D gene is TRBD2 (5 bases). Trimming took 2 bases from V and 5 from J, leaving 12 bases between them. The CDR3 contains 15 residues. CDR1 is MNHEY and CDR2 is SVGAGI in the germline V gene.

The chain's CDR3 is CASSDYPTAQGGTEAFF. CDR3 nucleotide sequence: TGTGCCAGCAGTGATTACCCGACAGCGCAGGGGGGCACTGAAGCTTTCTTT. The genes are TRBV2 and TRBJ1-1; 7 bases map to TRBD1. V shed 3 bases, J shed 4 bases, and the junction held 14 bases outside the gene matches. This CDR3 contains 17 residues. Per the germline V gene, CDR1 is SNHLY and CDR2 is FYNNEI.

This clone was seen a single time. The chain has TRBV5-4 and TRBJ2-7; 7 nucleotides line up with TRBD1. CDR1 and CDR2 from the germline V gene are SGHNT and YYREEE (reference sequence). CDR3 length: 14 residues. V shed 4 bases and J 5 bases; nucleotides not matched to a gene: 9. As DNA, the CDR3 is TGTGCCAGCAGCAGACTTCAGGGGGTCGACGAGCAGTACTTC. Protein sequence: CASSRLQGVDEQYF.

This clone was counted a single time. The chain carries TRBV5-1 and TRBJ1-3; weak D call: TRBD1 (6 bases). The length of the CDR3 is 15 residues. In germline, CDR1 is SGHRS, CDR2 YFSETQ. The ends were cut back, 0 bases at V and 4 bases at J, with 11 bases in the middle. Here the CDR3 DNA reads TGCGCCAGCAGCTTGGCAGCCCAGGGGGGAAACACCATATATTTT. Translated, it gives CASSLAAQGGNTIYF.

The rearrangement joins TRBV6-6 to TRBJ1-1; D perhaps matches TRBD1 (5 bases). From germline, CDR1 is MNHNY and CDR2 SVGAGI (reference sequence). CDR3 length: 13 amino acids. The V and J ends lost 2 bases and 6 bases respectively, with 10 bases between them. The CDR3 protein is CASSYGQGAEAFF. CDR3 DNA: TGTGCCAGCAGTTACGGGCAGGGCGCTGAAGCTTTCTTT.

The chain couples TRBV2 to TRBJ2-7, with TRBD1 matching 9 bases. There are 16 residues in the CDR3. Per the germline V gene, CDR1 is SNHLY and CDR2 is FYNNEI. V was clipped by 2 bases and J by 6 bases; unmatched bases: 11. CDR3 amino acids: CASSESMGTGTIEQYF. As DNA, the CDR3 is TGTGCCAGCAGTGAAAGTATGGGGACAGGGACCATCGAGCAGTACTTC.

Only a few counts were recorded for this clone. The chain links TRBV6-6 to TRBJ1-2, with a tentative D call TRBD1 (5 bases). CDR1 MNHNY and CDR2 SVGAGI come from the germline V gene (reference sequence). This CDR3 comprises 13 residues. The V and J ends lost 10 bases and 7 bases respectively, with 19 bases between them. DNA of the CDR3: TGTGCCATCGCGGACACCTCAATGACTGGCTACACCTTC. Protein sequence: CAIADTSMTGYTF.

In DNA form, the CDR3 reads TGTGCCAGCAGCCGGGTAACGGGAATCAATGAGCAGTTCTTC. Protein sequence: CASSRVTGINEQFF. This chain joins TRBV27 and TRBJ2-1, with D possibly matching TRBD2 (5 bases). V was trimmed by 6 bases and J by 6 bases, leaving 15 bases between them. The CDR3 is made up of 14 amino acids. Germline V gene data show CDR1 as MNHEY and CDR2 as SMNVEV (reference sequence).

This sequence joins TRBV6-1 and TRBJ1-2; weak D call: TRBD1 (5 bases). CDR1 is MNHNS, CDR2 SASEGT, per germline. The CDR3 runs 14 residues. V lost 1 base to trimming and J lost 7 bases, with 13 bases between them. CDR3 sequence (DNA): TGTGCCAGCAGTGAAGGGTCGCAGGGTACTGGCTACACCTTC. Its translation is CASSEGSQGTGYTF.

The chain combines TRBV6-1 with TRBJ2-1; no firm D call. Trimming removed 9 bases from V and 12 bases from J, with 18 bases in between. The germline CDR1 and CDR2 sequences are MNHNS and SASEGT. This CDR3 is built from 12 residues. CDR3 loop: CASQASRWGQFF. For the CDR3, the DNA is TGTGCCAGTCAGGCCTCGCGGTGGGGGCAGTTCTTC.

The chain links TRBV6-5 to TRBJ1-2; D gene ambiguous. V was clipped by 4 bases and J by 3 bases, with 15 bases between them. Germline V gives CDR1 MNHEY, CDR2 SVGAGI. This CDR3 has 15 residues. CDR3 loop: CASSLTWVGYYGYTF. CDR3 sequence (DNA): TGTGCCAGCAGTTTAACTTGGGTAGGGTACTATGGCTACACCTTC.

The gene calls are TRBV5-6 and TRBJ2-7, with unresolved D. CDR3 length: 13 amino acids. Germline CDR1 is SGHDT and CDR2 is YYEEEE. V was trimmed by 0 bases and J by 5 bases, leaving 9 bases between them. The CDR3 coding sequence is TGTGCCAGCAGCTTGGTTGGTGGTAACGAGCAGTACTTC. Protein sequence: CASSLVGGNEQYF.